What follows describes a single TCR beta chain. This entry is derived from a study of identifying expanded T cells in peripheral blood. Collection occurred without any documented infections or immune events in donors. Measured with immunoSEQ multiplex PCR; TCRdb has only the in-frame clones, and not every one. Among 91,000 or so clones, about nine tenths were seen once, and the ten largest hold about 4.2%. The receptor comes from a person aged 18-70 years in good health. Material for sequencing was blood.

Here the CDR3 DNA reads TGTGCCAGCAGTGGGTTTCCGGGAGAGGTCTACGAGCAGTACTTC. This gives the protein CASSGFPGEVYEQYF. The chain employs TRBV6-1 and TRBJ2-7; tentatively, D is TRBD2 (6 bases). The CDR3 is 15 residues long. The V gene lost 4 bases and the J gene lost 3 bases, with 16 bases spanning the gap. CDR1 and CDR2 (germline): MNHNS, SASEGT.